This T cell receptor (beta chain) comes out of a study of neurological immune-mediated disorders (dated by TCRdb to the late 2010s). Background on the whole study: Among the roughly 35 multiple sclerosis patients, roughly 31 had relapsing-remitting MS and 3 had secondary progressive MS. The study compared peripheral blood TCR-beta repertoires of HTLV-I-associated myelopathy (HAM/TSP) patients, multiple sclerosis patients and healthy controls using UMI-based sequencing. The roughly 100 TCR-beta libraries covered PBMC samples along with longitudinal samples, technical triplicates, and paired sorted CD4+ and CD8+ T-cell subsets. Of the approximately 70 subjects in the cohort, about 14 were HAM/TSP patients, approximately 34 were multiple sclerosis patients, and some 20 were healthy controls. Study-wide findings and limitations: Repertoires from 18 of 34 MS patients were grouped by phylogenetic analysis into a cluster of related CDR3 sequences, suggesting a possible repertoire-level signature. No clinical or MRI features were associated with the MS cluster, and the authors said that larger cohorts are needed. TCR clonal expansion was highest in HAM/TSP patients and lowest in MS patients, with MS patients falling below even healthy controls. No identical CDR3 amino acid sequences were shared among expanded clones across subjects, suggesting private TCR-beta repertoires in all groups.

Unsorted PBMC libraries were generated from 2 million PBMCs stored in RNAlater at -80 °C until RNA extraction. Multiple sclerosis patients were enrolled in a US clinical protocol evaluating disease progression by magnetic resonance imaging. Peripheral blood was subjected to Ficoll-Hypaque density gradient centrifugation to isolate PBMCs, which were then cryopreserved in liquid nitrogen. cDNA synthesis used template-switch 5'RACE with a primer carrying a 10-nucleotide random unique molecular identifier tagging each TCR transcript. Over 180 million TCR-beta sequences, covering 15-18 subjects, were produced in each sequencing run. Total RNA was extracted with the RNeasy kit. Using the KAPA Real-time Library Amplification kit, TCR-beta VDJ regions were amplified with primers for the TCR constant region and the 5'RACE anchor. A first PCR added sample indexes and Illumina adaptors, and a second PCR then raised library yield. The roughly 650 bp TCR product was size-selected on a 2% E-gel SizeSelection system after Ampure bead purification. Before pooling, library quality was checked on a Bioanalyzer, concentration was measured with Qubit, and libraries were quantified with the Kapa Library Quantification kit. Paired-end 2 x 150 bp sequencing of the libraries was performed on an Illumina HiSeq 2500. To increase sequence diversity, roughly 25-31% phiX was spiked into each library pool. Per the authors' processing: Quality-filtered reads were processed with the UMI-based MiGEC pipeline, which removed over 80% of raw TCR sequences during error correction. IMGT germline references were used for alignment of VDJ genes, and clonotypes were defined by a unique CDR3 amino acid sequence together with V-J genes. Clonal expansion, Shannon diversity, and CDR3 relatedness (CalcPairwiseDistances, ClusterSamples) were evaluated with VDJtools, and phylogenetic trees were built with CLCbio workbench. Using coefficient-of-variation modelling across technical triplicates, the study counted a clone as expanded if it had at least 8 unique UMIs. TCRdb handled the public reads itself, with Q25 trimming in fastp and clone calling in MiXCR, and kept productive beta chains. Each CDR3 protein appears once, grouped with its most common genes and DNA. These V and J calls are TCRdb output, not the study's own analysis. This sample holds about 66,000 distinct CDR3 sequences; 4.5% to 5.5% were observed only once. In total, the top ten clones hold around 6.9% of the sample.

This clonotype was counted at least ten times. The specificity of this receptor is unknown. Per-nucleotide qualities are absent, and no much larger clonotype sits a single base away. V is pruned by 7 bases and J by 8 bases, leaving 4 bases of the junction without a gene match. Its CDR3 holds 13 amino acids, cysteine through phenylalanine. The CDR3 DNA has 39 bases and is translated from base 1. Per the germline V gene, KGHDR is the CDR1 and SFDVKD is the CDR2. Recombination linked TRBV24-1 to TRBJ1-6; TRBD1 aligns with 7 central bases. The origin of this receptor is a young man with multiple sclerosis. The specimen sequenced was PBMCs. The CDR3 in this case is CATSETGDSPLHF. The sequenced DNA is TGTGCCACCAGCGAAACAGGGGATTCACCCCTCCACTTT.